This is a list of T cell receptor beta chains from one sample in a study of blood T cell repertoires in COVID-19. TCRdb keeps only in-frame clones here, not all; method: immunoSEQ multiplex PCR. The sample has 230,000 or so clones; roughly 85% are singletons. Sample: PBMCs or T cells enriched from blood (not recorded which). These receptors were obtained from a woman aged 45-59 years who had been exposed to COVID-19. Both conserved end residues are part of each CDR3. The order of the fields is clone size, V gene, D gene, J gene, CDR3 protein, CDR3 DNA. The D gene is left open where the match is weak. Size is stated for part of the rows, as once, few or many counts, or as a class when the clone is expanded.

clone size: NA; V gene: TRBV6-4; D gene: TRBD2; J gene: TRBJ2-2; CDR3 protein: CASSDIYNRGVDTGELFF; CDR3 DNA: TGTGCCAGCAGTGACATTTATAACCGGGGGGTCGACACCGGGGAGCTGTTTTTT
clone size: NA; V gene: TRBV13; D gene: NA; J gene: TRBJ2-7; CDR3 protein: CASSLDGSSYEQYF; CDR3 DNA: TGTGCCAGCAGCTTAGACGGTAGCTCCTACGAGCAGTACTTC
clone size: NA; V gene: TRBV7-9; D gene: NA; J gene: TRBJ2-2; CDR3 protein: CASSSGGAGELFF; CDR3 DNA: TGTGCCAGCAGTAGCGGTGGTGCCGGGGAGCTGTTTTTT
clone size: NA; V gene: TRBV5-6; D gene: NA; J gene: TRBJ2-2; CDR3 protein: CASSLVGPGANTGELFF; CDR3 DNA: TGTGCCAGCAGCCTGGTTGGCCCGGGGGCGAACACCGGGGAGCTGTTTTTT
clone size: NA; V gene: TRBV6-2/TRBV6-3; D gene: NA; J gene: TRBJ1-1; CDR3 protein: CASSSWTAEAFF; CDR3 DNA: TGTGCCAGCAGTTCCTGGACAGCTGAAGCTTTCTTT
clone size: NA; V gene: TRBV10-3; D gene: TRBD2; J gene: TRBJ2-3; CDR3 protein: CAISDPSGGTDTQYF; CDR3 DNA: TGTGCCATCAGTGATCCTAGCGGGGGCACAGATACGCAGTATTTT
clone size: NA; V gene: TRBV7-2; D gene: NA; J gene: TRBJ2-3; CDR3 protein: CASSPSIGGYTQYF; CDR3 DNA: TGTGCCAGCAGCCCCTCTATTGGGGGGTATACGCAGTATTTT
clone size: NA; V gene: TRBV7-2; D gene: NA; J gene: TRBJ1-1; CDR3 protein: CASSSNRDILRRGTEAFF; CDR3 DNA: TGTGCCAGCAGCTCCAACCGGGACATCCTCAGAAGGGGCACTGAAGCTTTCTTT
clone size: NA; V gene: TRBV7-8; D gene: TRBD1; J gene: TRBJ1-4; CDR3 protein: CASTQTETGKLFF; CDR3 DNA: TGTGCCAGCACCCAGACGGAGACAGGGAAACTGTTTTTT
clone size: NA; V gene: TRBV25-1; D gene: NA; J gene: TRBJ1-2; CDR3 protein: CASSGLSPRTANYGYTF; CDR3 DNA: TGTGCCAGCAGTGGCCTCTCCCCACGGACTGCTAACTATGGCTACACCTTC
clone size: NA; V gene: TRBV5-6; D gene: TRBD1; J gene: TRBJ1-2; CDR3 protein: CASSPSVRGPTAEGYTF; CDR3 DNA: TGTGCCAGCAGCCCTTCCGTGAGGGGGCCCACCGCGGAGGGCTACACCTTC
clone size: NA; V gene: TRBV19; D gene: NA; J gene: TRBJ1-2; CDR3 protein: CASSIGQVNGYTF; CDR3 DNA: TGTGCCAGTAGTATCGGACAAGTAAATGGCTACACCTTC
clone size: once; V gene: TRBV5-4; D gene: TRBD1; J gene: TRBJ2-7; CDR3 protein: CASGPDREYEQYF; CDR3 DNA: TGTGCCAGCGGACCGGACAGGGAATACGAGCAGTACTTC
clone size: NA; V gene: TRBV6-5; D gene: TRBD2; J gene: TRBJ2-1; CDR3 protein: CASRSGLAGGYEQFF; CDR3 DNA: TGTGCCAGCAGAAGCGGACTAGCGGGGGGATATGAGCAGTTCTTC
clone size: many; V gene: TRBV28; D gene: NA; J gene: TRBJ1-1; CDR3 protein: CASSSGTLGSTEAFF; CDR3 DNA: TGTGCCAGCAGTTCCGGGACATTAGGTTCCACTGAAGCTTTCTTT
clone size: NA; V gene: TRBV29-1; D gene: TRBD1; J gene: TRBJ2-1; CDR3 protein: CSVGGQGPPNEQFF; CDR3 DNA: TGCAGCGTTGGGGGACAGGGGCCGCCTAATGAGCAGTTCTTC
clone size: NA; V gene: TRBV5-1; D gene: NA; J gene: TRBJ2-3; CDR3 protein: CASSFELSVRDTQYF; CDR3 DNA: TGCGCCAGCAGCTTTGAGTTAAGTGTACGAGATACGCAGTATTTT
clone size: NA; V gene: TRBV10-3; D gene: NA; J gene: TRBJ2-2; CDR3 protein: CAISERRATGELFF; CDR3 DNA: TGTGCCATCAGTGAGAGGAGGGCGACCGGGGAGCTGTTTTTT
clone size: NA; V gene: TRBV14; D gene: NA; J gene: TRBJ2-1; CDR3 protein: CASSLSTKNNEQFF; CDR3 DNA: TGTGCCAGCAGCCTCTCTACTAAGAACAATGAGCAGTTCTTC
clone size: NA; V gene: TRBV5-1; D gene: TRBD2; J gene: TRBJ2-1; CDR3 protein: CASTSGTGGPYNEQFF; CDR3 DNA: TGCGCCAGCACTTCCGGGACGGGGGGGCCTTACAATGAGCAGTTCTTC
clone size: NA; V gene: TRBV5-5; D gene: NA; J gene: TRBJ1-5; CDR3 protein: CASSWDERVGQPQHF; CDR3 DNA: TGTGCCAGCAGCTGGGACGAGCGGGTCGGACAGCCCCAGCATTTT
clone size: NA; V gene: TRBV2; D gene: TRBD1; J gene: TRBJ1-5; CDR3 protein: CASRRGLNQPQHF; CDR3 DNA: TGTGCCAGCAGGAGGGGGCTAAATCAGCCCCAGCATTTT
clone size: once; V gene: TRBV28; D gene: NA; J gene: TRBJ1-6; CDR3 protein: CASYPSSYNSPLHF; CDR3 DNA: TGTGCCAGCTACCCGAGCTCCTATAATTCACCCCTCCACTTT
clone size: NA; V gene: TRBV15; D gene: NA; J gene: TRBJ1-4; CDR3 protein: CATSSHGPGNEKLFF; CDR3 DNA: TGTGCCACCAGCAGCCACGGGCCAGGGAATGAAAAACTGTTTTTT
clone size: NA; V gene: TRBV2; D gene: TRBD1; J gene: TRBJ2-7; CDR3 protein: CASIPAAGGYEQYF; CDR3 DNA: TGTGCCAGCATCCCCGCGGCAGGGGGCTACGAGCAGTACTTC
clone size: NA; V gene: TRBV12-3/TRBV12-4; D gene: TRBD1; J gene: TRBJ1-2; CDR3 protein: CASRTTGRDGYTF; CDR3 DNA: TGTGCCAGCAGAACGACAGGGAGAGATGGCTACACCTTC
clone size: NA; V gene: TRBV6-5; D gene: TRBD2; J gene: TRBJ2-5; CDR3 protein: CASSYSSGLATETQYF; CDR3 DNA: TGTGCCAGCAGTTACTCCTCTGGACTAGCGACGGAGACCCAGTACTTC
clone size: once; V gene: TRBV12-3/TRBV12-4; D gene: NA; J gene: TRBJ1-1; CDR3 protein: CASSLGQWSEAFF; CDR3 DNA: TGTGCCAGCAGTCTAGGACAGTGGAGTGAAGCTTTCTTT
clone size: NA; V gene: TRBV6-1; D gene: NA; J gene: TRBJ1-5; CDR3 protein: CASSEVSGGQPQHF; CDR3 DNA: TGTGCCAGCAGTGAAGTTAGCGGGGGGCAGCCCCAGCATTTT
clone size: NA; V gene: TRBV6-1; D gene: NA; J gene: TRBJ2-7; CDR3 protein: CASSDPPGPYEQYF; CDR3 DNA: TGTGCCAGCAGTGATCCCCCAGGGCCCTACGAGCAGTACTTC
clone size: NA; V gene: TRBV4-2; D gene: NA; J gene: TRBJ1-5; CDR3 protein: CASSQDSDQPQHF; CDR3 DNA: TGTGCCAGCAGCCAAGACTCCGATCAGCCCCAGCATTTT
clone size: NA; V gene: TRBV6-5; D gene: NA; J gene: TRBJ1-1; CDR3 protein: CASSNRADTEAFF; CDR3 DNA: TGTGCCAGCAGTAACAGGGCGGACACTGAAGCTTTCTTT
clone size: NA; V gene: TRBV19; D gene: NA; J gene: TRBJ2-2; CDR3 protein: CASRRGRDTGELFF; CDR3 DNA: TGTGCCAGTCGGCGGGGGCGGGACACCGGGGAGCTGTTTTTT
clone size: NA; V gene: TRBV6-5; D gene: NA; J gene: TRBJ1-3; CDR3 protein: CASGSSGNTIYF; CDR3 DNA: TGTGCCAGCGGCAGCTCTGGAAACACCATATATTTT
clone size: NA; V gene: TRBV2; D gene: NA; J gene: TRBJ2-2; CDR3 protein: CASTPAQGGQLFF; CDR3 DNA: TGTGCCAGCACTCCGGCACAGGGGGGGCAGCTGTTTTTT
clone size: NA; V gene: TRBV29-1; D gene: NA; J gene: TRBJ2-3; CDR3 protein: CSVGPLQRGTDTQYF; CDR3 DNA: TGCAGCGTTGGGCCTTTACAGCGGGGCACAGATACGCAGTATTTT
clone size: NA; V gene: TRBV24-1; D gene: TRBD1; J gene: TRBJ2-2; CDR3 protein: CATSDHSGTGDTGELFF; CDR3 DNA: TGTGCCACCAGTGATCATTCCGGGACAGGGGACACCGGGGAGCTGTTTTTT
clone size: NA; V gene: TRBV5-1; D gene: NA; J gene: TRBJ1-2; CDR3 protein: CASSPDSSYGYTF; CDR3 DNA: TGCGCCAGCAGCCCCGACAGCAGCTATGGCTACACCTTC